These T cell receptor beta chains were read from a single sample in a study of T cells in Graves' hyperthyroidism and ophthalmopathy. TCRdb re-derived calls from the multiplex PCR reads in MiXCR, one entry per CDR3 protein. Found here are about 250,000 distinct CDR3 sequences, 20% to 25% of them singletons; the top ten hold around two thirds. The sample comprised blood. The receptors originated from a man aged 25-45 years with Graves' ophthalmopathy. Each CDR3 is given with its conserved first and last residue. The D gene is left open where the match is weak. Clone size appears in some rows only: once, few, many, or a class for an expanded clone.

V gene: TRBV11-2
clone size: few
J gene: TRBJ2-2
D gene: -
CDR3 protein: CASSLGAGARTGELFF
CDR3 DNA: TGTGCCAGCAGCTTGGGGGCAGGGGCGCGGACCGGGGAGCTGTTTTTT

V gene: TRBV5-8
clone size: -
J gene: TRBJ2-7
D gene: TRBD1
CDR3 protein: CASSWTGYQREQYF
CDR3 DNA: TGTGCCAGCAGCTGGACAGGATATCAACGGGAGCAGTACTTC

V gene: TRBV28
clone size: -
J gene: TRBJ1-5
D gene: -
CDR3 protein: CASSSEGGGRQPQHF
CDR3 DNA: TGTGCCAGCAGCTCGGAGGGGGGCGGGCGTCAGCCCCAGCATTTT

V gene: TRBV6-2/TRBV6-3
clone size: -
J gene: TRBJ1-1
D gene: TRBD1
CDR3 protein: CASSTGQGALGGEAFF
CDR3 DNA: TGTGCCAGCAGTACTGGACAGGGGGCACTTGGTGGAGAAGCTTTCTTT

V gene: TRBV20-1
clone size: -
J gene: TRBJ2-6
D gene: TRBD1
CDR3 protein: CSATGQGANVLTF
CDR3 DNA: TGCAGTGCGACGGGACAGGGGGCCAACGTCCTGACTTTC

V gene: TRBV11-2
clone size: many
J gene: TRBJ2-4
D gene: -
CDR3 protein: CASSLREIEPTSPKNIQYF
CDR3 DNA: TGTGCCAGCAGCTTACGTGAAATCGAACCCACGTCCCCCAAAAACATTCAGTACTTC

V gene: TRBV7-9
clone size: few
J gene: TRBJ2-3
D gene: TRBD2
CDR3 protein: CASSPGLAYTDTQYF
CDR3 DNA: TGTGCCAGCAGCCCGGGACTAGCGTACACAGATACGCAGTATTTT

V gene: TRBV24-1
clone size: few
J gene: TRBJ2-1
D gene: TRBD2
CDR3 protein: CATRGGPDNEQFF
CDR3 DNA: TGTGCCACCAGGGGAGGGCCGGACAATGAGCAGTTCTTC

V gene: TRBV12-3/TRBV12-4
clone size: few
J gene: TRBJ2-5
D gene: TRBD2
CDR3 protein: CASSFGSGNRETQYF
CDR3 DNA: TGTGCCAGCAGTTTCGGCAGCGGGAATCGAGAGACCCAGTACTTC

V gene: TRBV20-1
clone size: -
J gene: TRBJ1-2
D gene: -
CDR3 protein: CSASRGVAVGYTF
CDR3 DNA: TGCAGTGCTAGTCGTGGGGTTGCGGTTGGCTACACCTTC

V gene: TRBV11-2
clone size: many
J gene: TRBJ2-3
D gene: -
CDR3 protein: CASSPTGLTDTQYF
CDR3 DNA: TGTGCCAGCAGCCCGACAGGTCTGACAGATACGCAGTATTTT

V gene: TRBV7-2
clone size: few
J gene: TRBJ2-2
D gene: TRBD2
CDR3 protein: CASSSTSAGGELFF
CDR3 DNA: TGTGCCAGCAGCTCAACTAGCGCCGGGGGGGAGCTGTTTTTT

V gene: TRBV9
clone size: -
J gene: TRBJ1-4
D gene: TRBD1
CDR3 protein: CASSVGPDRAEKLFF
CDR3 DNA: TGTGCCAGCAGCGTAGGGCCGGACAGGGCTGAAAAACTGTTTTTT

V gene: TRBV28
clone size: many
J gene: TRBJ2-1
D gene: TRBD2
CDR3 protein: CASTSTSGRGSSYNEQFF
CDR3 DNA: TGTGCCAGCACCTCGACTAGCGGGAGGGGTAGCTCCTACAATGAGCAGTTCTTC

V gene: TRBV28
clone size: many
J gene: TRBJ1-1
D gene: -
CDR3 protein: CASSSPTESNTEAFF
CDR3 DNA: TGTGCCAGCAGTAGTCCGACAGAATCGAACACTGAAGCTTTCTTT

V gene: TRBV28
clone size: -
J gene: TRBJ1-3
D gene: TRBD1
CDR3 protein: CASRQGTGGSGNTIYF
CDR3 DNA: TGTGCCAGCAGGCAAGGCACAGGGGGGTCTGGAAACACCATATATTTT

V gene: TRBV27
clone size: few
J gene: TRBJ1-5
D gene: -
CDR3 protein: CASSLIGRGNQPQHF
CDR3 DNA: TGTGCCAGCAGTTTAATCGGCAGGGGCAATCAGCCCCAGCATTTT

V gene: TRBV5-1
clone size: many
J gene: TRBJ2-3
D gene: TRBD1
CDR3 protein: CASSSGQGSTDTQYF
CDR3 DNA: TGCGCCAGCAGCTCGGGACAGGGTAGCACAGATACGCAGTATTTT

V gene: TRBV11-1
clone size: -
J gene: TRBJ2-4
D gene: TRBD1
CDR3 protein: CASSRRRTGKNIQYF
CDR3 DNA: TGTGCCAGCAGCCGAAGACGGACAGGGAAGAACATTCAGTACTTC

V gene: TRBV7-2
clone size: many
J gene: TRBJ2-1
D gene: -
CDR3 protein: CAGSGDNEQFF
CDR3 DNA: TGTGCCGGTAGCGGAGACAATGAGCAGTTCTTC

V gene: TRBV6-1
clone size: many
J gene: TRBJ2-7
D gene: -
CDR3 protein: CASRDRGGSYEQYF
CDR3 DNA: TGTGCCAGCAGGGACAGAGGGGGGTCCTACGAGCAGTACTTC

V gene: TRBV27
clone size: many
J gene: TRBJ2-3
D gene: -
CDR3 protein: CASSSKTGRPYTDTQYF
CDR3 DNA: TGTGCCAGCAGTTCCAAGACTGGGCGTCCATACACAGATACGCAGTATTTT

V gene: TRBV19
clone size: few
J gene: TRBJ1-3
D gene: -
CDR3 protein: CASSLASGAGNTIYF
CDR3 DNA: TGTGCCAGTAGTCTTGCCAGTGGGGCAGGAAACACCATATATTTT

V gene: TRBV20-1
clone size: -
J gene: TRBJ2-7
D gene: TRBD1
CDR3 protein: CSATKDRVDEQYF
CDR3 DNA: TGCAGTGCTACCAAGGACAGGGTTGACGAGCAGTACTTC

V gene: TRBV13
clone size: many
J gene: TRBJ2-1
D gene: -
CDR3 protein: CASSLSLAYNEQFF
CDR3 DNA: TGTGCCAGCAGCTTATCGCTGGCCTACAATGAGCAGTTCTTC